The text below deals with one TCR beta chain. This sample was included in a study of T cell responses to AZD1222 COVID-19 vaccine. The repertoire was sequenced with immunoSEQ multiplex PCR; TCRdb's copy has only in-frame clones and lacks some. The sample gives roughly 99,000 clones, about 93% of which show up once; roughly 6.2% is in the top ten. The specimen comprised peripheral blood, sampled 28 days after the second AZD1222 dose. This TCR was sampled from an adult who received the AZD1222 COVID-19 vaccine.

CDR3 sequence reads: CASSESGGTDQPQHF. CDR3 nucleotides: TGTGCCAGCAGTGAATCGGGGGGTACGGATCAGCCCCAGCATTTT. The chain has TRBV25-1 and TRBJ1-5, with TRBD1 as a possible D gene (5 bases). The CDR3 covers 15 residues. Trimming left V 1 base short and J 5 bases short, with 12 bases between. Germline V gives CDR1 MGHDK, CDR2 SYGVNS.